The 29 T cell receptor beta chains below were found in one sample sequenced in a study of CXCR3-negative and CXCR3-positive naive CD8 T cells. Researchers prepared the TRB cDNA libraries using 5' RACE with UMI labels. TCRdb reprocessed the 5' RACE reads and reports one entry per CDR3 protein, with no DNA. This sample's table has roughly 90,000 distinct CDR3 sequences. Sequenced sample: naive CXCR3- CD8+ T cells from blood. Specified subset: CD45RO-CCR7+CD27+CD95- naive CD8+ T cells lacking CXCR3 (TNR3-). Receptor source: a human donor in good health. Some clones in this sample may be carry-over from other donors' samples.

CDR3 sequence reads: CASSFSGEPYEQYF. This chain connects TRBV12-3 or TRBV12-4 to TRBJ2-7; the TRBD1 assignment by TCRdb is unverifiable without DNA. The CDR3 covers 14 residues.

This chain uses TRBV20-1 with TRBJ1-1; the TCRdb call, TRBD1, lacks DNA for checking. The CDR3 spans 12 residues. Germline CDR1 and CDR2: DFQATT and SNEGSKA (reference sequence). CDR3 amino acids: CSAWTGNTEAFF.

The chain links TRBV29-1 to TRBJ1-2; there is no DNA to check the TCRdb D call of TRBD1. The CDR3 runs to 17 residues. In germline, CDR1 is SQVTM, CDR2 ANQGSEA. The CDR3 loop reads CSVEEKDRGADHYGYTF.

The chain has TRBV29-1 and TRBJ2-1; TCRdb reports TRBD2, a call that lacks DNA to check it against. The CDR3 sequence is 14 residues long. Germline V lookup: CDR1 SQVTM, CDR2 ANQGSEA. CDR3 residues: CSVVGTSRYNEQFF.

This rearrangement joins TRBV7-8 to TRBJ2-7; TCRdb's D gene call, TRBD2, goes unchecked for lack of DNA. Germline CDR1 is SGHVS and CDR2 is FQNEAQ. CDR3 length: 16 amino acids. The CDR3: CASSLVSGGVRYEQYF.

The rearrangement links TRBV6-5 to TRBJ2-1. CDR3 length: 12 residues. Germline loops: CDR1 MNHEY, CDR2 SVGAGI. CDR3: CASSRTANEQFF.

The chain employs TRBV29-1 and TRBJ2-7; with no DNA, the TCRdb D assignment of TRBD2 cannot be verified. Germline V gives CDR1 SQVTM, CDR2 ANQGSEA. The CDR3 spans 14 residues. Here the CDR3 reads CSVFLKAGGYEQYF.

The CDR3 loop is CSVESGSQGPYEQYF. V usage is TRBV29-1 and J usage is TRBJ2-7; TCRdb calls TRBD1, which cannot be checked without DNA. Germline V CDR1 and CDR2: SQVTM, ANQGSEA. The CDR3 has 15 amino acids.

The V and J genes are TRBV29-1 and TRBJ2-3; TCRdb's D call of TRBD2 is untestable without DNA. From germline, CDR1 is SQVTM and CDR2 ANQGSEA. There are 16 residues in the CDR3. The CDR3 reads CSVEDPGGGALDTQYF.

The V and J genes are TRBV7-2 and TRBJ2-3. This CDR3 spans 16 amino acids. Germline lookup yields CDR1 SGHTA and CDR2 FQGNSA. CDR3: CASSELDLLYTDTQYF. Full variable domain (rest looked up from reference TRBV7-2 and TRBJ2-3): GAGVSQSPSNKVTEKGKDVELRCDPISGHTALYWYRQSLGQGLEFLIYFQGNSAPDKSGLPSDRFSAERTGGSVSTLTIQRTQQEDSAVYLCASSELDLLYTDTQYFGPGTRLTVL.

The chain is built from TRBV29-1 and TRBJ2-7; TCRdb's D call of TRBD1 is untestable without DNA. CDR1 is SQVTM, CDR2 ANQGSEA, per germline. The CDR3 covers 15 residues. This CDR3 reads CSVEEDRGAAYEQYF.

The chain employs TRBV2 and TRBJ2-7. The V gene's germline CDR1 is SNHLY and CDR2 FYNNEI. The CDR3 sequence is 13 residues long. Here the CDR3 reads CASHGLLGLEQYF.

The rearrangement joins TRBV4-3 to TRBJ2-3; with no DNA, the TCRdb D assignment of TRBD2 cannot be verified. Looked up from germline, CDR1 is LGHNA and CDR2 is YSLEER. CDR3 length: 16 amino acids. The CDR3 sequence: CASSQYLAGSTDTQYF.

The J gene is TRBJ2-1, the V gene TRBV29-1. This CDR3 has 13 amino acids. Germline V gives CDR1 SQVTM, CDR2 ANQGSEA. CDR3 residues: CSVETPVGNEQFF.

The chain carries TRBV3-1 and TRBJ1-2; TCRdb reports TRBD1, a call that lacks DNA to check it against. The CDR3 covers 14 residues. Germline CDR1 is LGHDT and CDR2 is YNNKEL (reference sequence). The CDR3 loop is CASSPGGFSYGYTF.

The CDR3 sequence is CASSLSVRDSYEQYF. The V call is TRBV11-1, the J call TRBJ2-7. The CDR3 spans 15 residues. Looked up from germline, CDR1 is SGHAT and CDR2 is FQDESV (reference sequence).

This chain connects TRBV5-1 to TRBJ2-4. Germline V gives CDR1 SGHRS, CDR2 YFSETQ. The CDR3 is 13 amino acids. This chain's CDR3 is CASSLAWGNIQYF.

CDR3 in amino acids: CASSLGPSLTGTSGTNSYNEQFF. The chain links TRBV7-8 to TRBJ2-1; no DNA is available, so the TRBD2 call from TCRdb remains unchecked. Per germline, CDR1 SGHVS and CDR2 FQNEAQ. There are 23 residues in the CDR3. Complete variable domain (other parts from reference TRBV7-8 and TRBJ2-1): GAGVSQSPRYKVAKRGQDVALRCDPISGHVSLFWYQQALGQGPEFLTYFQNEAQLDKSGLPSDRFFAERPEGSVSTLKIQRTQQEDSAVYLCASSLGPSLTGTSGTNSYNEQFFGPGTRLTVL.

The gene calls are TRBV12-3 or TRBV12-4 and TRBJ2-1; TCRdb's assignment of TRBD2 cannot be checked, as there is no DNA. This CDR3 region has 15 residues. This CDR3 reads CASNPPGGRYNEQFF.

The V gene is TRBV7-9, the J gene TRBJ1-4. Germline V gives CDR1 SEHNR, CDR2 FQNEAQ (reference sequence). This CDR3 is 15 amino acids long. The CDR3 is CASRGGLGANEKLFF.

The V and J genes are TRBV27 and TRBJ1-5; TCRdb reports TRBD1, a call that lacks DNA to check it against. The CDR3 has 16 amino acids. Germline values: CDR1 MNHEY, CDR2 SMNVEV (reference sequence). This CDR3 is CASSPLTGGGNQPQHF.

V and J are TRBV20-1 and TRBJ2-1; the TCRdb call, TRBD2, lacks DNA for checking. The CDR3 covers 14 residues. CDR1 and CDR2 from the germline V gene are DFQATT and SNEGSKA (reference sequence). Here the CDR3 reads CSARFSGLILEQFF.

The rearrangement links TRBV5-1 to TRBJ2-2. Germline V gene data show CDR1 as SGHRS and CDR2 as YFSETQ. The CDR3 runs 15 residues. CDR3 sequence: CASSFALLNTGELFF.

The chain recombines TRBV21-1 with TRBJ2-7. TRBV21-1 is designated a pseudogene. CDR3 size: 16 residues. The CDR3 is CASSTRGRRPSYEQYF.

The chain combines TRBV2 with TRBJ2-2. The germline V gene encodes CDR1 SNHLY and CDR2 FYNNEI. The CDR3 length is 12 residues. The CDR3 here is CASRIRSGELFF.

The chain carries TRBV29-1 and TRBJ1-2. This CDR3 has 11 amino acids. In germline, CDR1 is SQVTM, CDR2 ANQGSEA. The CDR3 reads CSVPSLSGYTF.

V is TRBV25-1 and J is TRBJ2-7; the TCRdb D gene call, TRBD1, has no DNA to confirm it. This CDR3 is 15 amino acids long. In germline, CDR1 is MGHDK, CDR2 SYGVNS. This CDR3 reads CASSDPAGASYEQYF.

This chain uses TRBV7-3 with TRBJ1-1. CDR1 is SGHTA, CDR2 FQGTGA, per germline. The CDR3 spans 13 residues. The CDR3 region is CASSAAGNTEAFF.

The CDR3 here is CSVVDGNTEAFF. V is TRBV29-1 and J is TRBJ1-1. Germline values: CDR1 SQVTM, CDR2 ANQGSEA. The CDR3 has 12 residues.